This TCR beta chain was sequenced for a study of cytomegalovirus exposure and HLA in healthy donors. Broader study findings: Subsequent analysis of the 120 or so validation repertoires found a tendency for first-cohort TCR clusters to co-occur. Altogether, around 160 TCR beta chains were recorded as cytomegalovirus-associated.

This clone was seen only a few times. Its cognate antigen is unknown. The protocol was immunoSEQ multiplex PCR, while the TCRdb copy is restricted to in-frame clones and leaves out a portion. The sample consists of about 140,000 clones, 82% of them appearing once. The CDR3 consists of 15 residues. Germline V gives CDR1 SGHDT, CDR2 YYEEEE. V lost 6 bases, J lost 3 bases, and 19 bases lay in between. It was the roughly 110-subject validation cohort, separate from the approximately 670-subject first cohort, to which the donors belonged. This chain joins TRBV5-6 and TRBJ2-7; a possible D gene is TRBD1 (6 bases). The origin of this receptor is a man aged 25-40 years in good health and CMV-seropositive. The sequencing sample was made of PBMCs. The CDR3 DNA sequence: TGTGCCAGCACCTCCAGGGGTTTAGGATACTACGAGCAGTACTTC. Translating gives CASTSRGLGYYEQYF.